Sequencing of this T cell receptor beta chain was carried out in a study of memory CD4+ T cells and cytomegalovirus serostatus. Study context: Of the healthy Belgian adults, 9 or 10 were CMV seropositive and 24 seronegative.

Trimming at V came to 2 bases and at J to 8 bases, leaving 4 bases not matched to a gene. The germline CDR1 and CDR2 sequences are GTSNPN and SVGIG (reference sequence). The CDR3 is 12 amino acids. The method was immunoSEQ multiplex PCR; TCRdb's version includes in-frame clones alone and lacks a portion of them. Of roughly 42,000 clones listed, around 72% were seen once; the top ten hold less than 0.6%. The sort gate was single viable CD3+CD4+CD8-CD45RO+ cells for memory CD4+ T cells. The chain has TRBV30 and TRBJ2-3; 7 bases line up with TRBD2. The sample comprised memory CD4+ T cells from blood. The source is an adult in good health and CMV-seronegative. The CDR3, as DNA: TGTGCCTGGAGTCTAGGGGAGGGTACGCAGTATTTT. Translation: CAWSLGEGTQYF. The variable domain in full, completed from reference TRBV30 and TRBJ2-3, reads SQTIHQWPATLVQPVGSPLSLECTVEGTSNPNLYWYRQAAGRGLQLLFYSVGIGQISSEVPQNLSASRPQDRQFILSSKKLLLSDSGFYLCAWSLGEGTQYFGPGTRLTVL.